A selection of T cell receptor beta chains follows, all from one sample in a study of T-cell reconstitution after alpha-beta-depleted transplantation in children. TCRdb re-derived calls from the PCR reads in MiXCR, one entry per CDR3 protein. The repertoire holds 500,000 to 600,000 distinct CDR3 sequences, with roughly 27% as singletons. The input for sequencing was PBMCs, taken before TCRalphabeta/CD19-depleted stem cell transplant. Receptors were obtained from a boy under three years old with Wiskott-Aldrich syndrome, due to receive a stem cell transplant. CDR3s include the opening cysteine and the closing phenylalanine or tryptophan. D genes are given only for firm matches. The size of a clone is reported for some rows only, either as once, few or many, or as a class for expanded clones.

TRBD1 . TRBJ2-5 TRBV20-1 CSAGTGAETQYF TGCAGTGCGGGGACAGGGGCAGAGACCCAGTACTTC
TRBD2 once TRBJ2-5 TRBV20-1 CSARGSFWGGLQETQYF TGCAGTGCTAGAGGGTCTTTTTGGGGAGGGCTACAAGAGACCCAGTACTTC
. many TRBJ2-1 TRBV27 CASSLWGSRNEQFF TGTGCCAGCAGTTTATGGGGTAGCAGGAATGAGCAGTTCTTC
. many TRBJ2-1 TRBV20-1 CSAGSWTYNEQFF TGCAGTGCTGGATCATGGACCTACAATGAGCAGTTCTTC
TRBD1 few TRBJ1-4 TRBV29-1 CSGTGTGDNEKLFF TGCAGCGGTACCGGGACAGGGGATAATGAAAAACTGTTTTTT
TRBD2 few TRBJ2-7 TRBV12-3/TRBV12-4 CASSLNPGLAGHEQYF TGTGCCAGCAGCCTCAACCCAGGACTAGCGGGACACGAGCAGTACTTC
TRBD2 . TRBJ2-1 TRBV7-6 CASSLQGLVPYNEQFF TGTGCCAGCAGCTTACAGGGACTAGTCCCCTACAATGAGCAGTTCTTC
TRBD2 . TRBJ2-7 TRBV7-9 CASGTSGRSSHQSDF TGTGCCAGCGGGACTAGCGGGCGGTCTTCCCACCAGTCGGACTTC
TRBD2 . TRBJ2-1 TRBV12-3/TRBV12-4 CASSSSPLAGGFGGLQKEQFF TGTGCCAGCAGTTCCAGCCCACTAGCGGGAGGATTCGGCGGGCTTCAAAAGGAGCAGTTCTTC
TRBD2 few TRBJ2-1 TRBV24-1 CATGMLGRENNEQFF TGTGCCACCGGCATGCTGGGGAGGGAAAACAATGAGCAGTTCTTC
TRBD1 few TRBJ1-1 TRBV5-1 CASSLRPLQGANTEAFF TGCGCCAGCAGCTTGCGGCCTCTACAGGGGGCAAACACTGAAGCTTTCTTT
. few TRBJ1-1 TRBV10-3 CAISDSGTPNTEAFF TGTGCCATCAGTGATTCCGGGACACCCAACACTGAAGCTTTCTTT
. . TRBJ2-3 TRBV29-1 CSVDLNLADTQYF TGCAGCGTTGATCTTAATCTGGCAGATACGCAGTATTTT
. . TRBJ2-1 TRBV18 CASSPGVGDNEQFF TGTGCCAGCTCACCAGGGGTAGGGGACAATGAGCAGTTCTTC
TRBD2 . TRBJ2-5 TRBV18 CASSPTSGRANMETQYF TGTGCCAGCTCACCCACTAGCGGGAGGGCCAATATGGAGACCCAGTACTTC
. few TRBJ2-2 TRBV6-1 CASNDWRSSGELFF TGTGCCAGCAACGACTGGAGATCATCCGGGGAGCTGTTTTTT
. . TRBJ2-2 TRBV5-1 CASKEYSENTGELFF TGCGCCAGCAAAGAGTATAGCGAGAACACCGGGGAGCTGTTTTTT
TRBD1 . TRBJ2-1 TRBV10-3 CAISEIRTGPYNEQFF TGTGCCATCAGTGAGATACGGACAGGTCCCTACAATGAGCAGTTCTTC
TRBD2 . TRBJ2-1 TRBV5-1 CASSLRGLAGDRPRNEQFF TGCGCCAGCAGCTTAAGGGGACTAGCGGGAGATCGCCCTAGGAATGAGCAGTTCTTC
TRBD2 . TRBJ2-2 TRBV27 CASSKGLAQNTGELFF TGTGCCAGCAGTAAAGGACTAGCGCAGAACACCGGGGAGCTGTTTTTT
. once TRBJ1-2 TRBV12-3/TRBV12-4 CASSLAGARGYTF TGTGCCAGCAGTTTAGCAGGGGCGAGAGGCTACACCTTC
. . TRBJ2-1 TRBV28 CASSLARRGHLYNEQFF TGTGCCAGCAGTTTAGCCCGGCGCGGGCACCTTTACAATGAGCAGTTCTTC
. . TRBJ2-4 TRBV18 CASSDGQYAAKNIQYF TGTGCCAGCTCCGACGGCCAGTATGCGGCCAAAAACATTCAGTACTTC
TRBD2 . TRBJ2-1 TRBV5-6 CASSPPGLAMGNEQFF TGTGCCAGCAGCCCGCCGGGACTAGCGATGGGCAATGAGCAGTTCTTC
. few TRBJ2-3 TRBV5-1 CASSFGLEERTDTQYF TGCGCCAGCAGCTTCGGCCTAGAGGAGCGCACAGATACGCAGTATTTT
TRBD1 few TRBJ1-3 TRBV5-1 CASSAWTGPGNTIYF TGCGCCAGCAGCGCGTGGACAGGGCCTGGAAACACCATATATTTT
. few TRBJ1-2 TRBV20-1 CSARFGGPGYGYTF TGCAGTGCTAGGTTCGGGGGGCCGGGCTATGGCTACACCTTC
TRBD1 few TRBJ2-1 TRBV20-1 CSARDRVYNEQFF TGCAGTGCTCGGGACAGGGTCTACAATGAGCAGTTCTTC
. few TRBJ2-2 TRBV5-1 CASSGQRDNTGELFF TGCGCCAGCAGCGGACAGCGGGACAACACCGGGGAGCTGTTTTTT
. . TRBJ2-7 TRBV9 CASSATAGAGYEQYF TGTGCCAGCAGCGCCACAGCAGGGGCCGGCTACGAGCAGTACTTC
. few TRBJ2-7 TRBV5-1 CASSEGTDFTYEQYF TGCGCCAGCAGCGAAGGGACGGACTTCACCTACGAGCAGTACTTC
. few TRBJ1-4 TRBV7-2 CASSLDRGREKLFF TGTGCCAGCAGCTTAGACCGGGGCCGAGAAAAACTGTTTTTT
. . TRBJ2-3 TRBV5-1 CASSSYGASTDTQYF TGCGCCAGCAGCTCTTACGGTGCTAGCACAGATACGCAGTATTTT
TRBD1 few TRBJ1-5 TRBV24-1 CATSPGTGGGQPQHF TGTGCCACCAGTCCCGGGACAGGGGGCGGTCAGCCCCAGCATTTT
. . TRBJ2-2 TRBV7-2 CASSLLHTGELFF TGTGCCAGCAGCTTACTTCACACCGGGGAGCTGTTTTTT
. few TRBJ2-1 TRBV20-1 CSAREPGYNEQFF TGCAGTGCTAGAGAGCCGGGATACAATGAGCAGTTCTTC
TRBD2 . TRBJ2-5 TRBV7-9 CASSRSQGGSQETQYF TGTGCCAGCAGCCGCTCCCAGGGAGGGAGCCAAGAGACCCAGTACTTC
. few TRBJ2-2 TRBV11-2 CASSLAGPRVGELFF TGTGCCAGCAGCTTAGCGGGGCCCAGGGTCGGGGAGCTGTTTTTT
. . TRBJ2-1 TRBV20-1 CSAGNGPGNNEQFF TGCAGTGCTGGAAATGGCCCGGGTAACAATGAGCAGTTCTTC
TRBD2 few TRBJ2-1 TRBV5-1 CASSSGLAGALDEQFF TGCGCCAGCAGCTCGGGACTAGCGGGCGCCTTGGACGAGCAGTTCTTC
TRBD2 . TRBJ2-7 TRBV28 CASSYRLAHEQYF TGTGCCAGCAGCTATAGACTAGCCCACGAGCAGTACTTC
TRBD1 . TRBJ2-2 TRBV5-1 CASSPDRGTTGELFF TGCGCCAGCAGTCCGGACAGGGGTACCACCGGGGAGCTGTTTTTT
. few TRBJ1-4 TRBV5-1 CASSLGALGEKLFF TGCGCCAGCAGCTTGGGCGCCCTTGGTGAAAAACTGTTTTTT
. . TRBJ2-1 TRBV29-1 CSGLRNSYNEQFF TGCAGCGGGCTGAGAAATTCGTACAATGAGCAGTTCTTC
. few TRBJ2-1 TRBV20-1 CSAKGGHEQFF TGCAGTGCTAAAGGGGGTCATGAGCAGTTCTTC
TRBD1 few TRBJ2-7 TRBV5-1 CASSLGTGPTYEQYF TGCGCCAGCAGCCTTGGGACAGGCCCAACCTACGAGCAGTACTTC